This T cell receptor (beta chain) was captured in a study of blood T cell repertoires in COVID-19. Repertoires were generated with immunoSEQ multiplex PCR, while TCRdb's copy carries only in-frame clones and drops some. The sample has some 200,000 clones; roughly 80% are singletons. CDR3 length: 16 amino acids. CDR1 is SEHNR and CDR2 is FQNEAQ in the germline V gene (reference sequence). Trimming removed 6 bases from V and 6 bases from J; junction bases left unmatched: 6. This sequence was found in a woman aged 70-85 years with COVID-19, enrolled during active disease. V gene TRBV7-9 combines with J gene TRBJ2-2; 14 bases are shared with TRBD2. The sample comprised peripheral blood. CDR3 nucleotide sequence: TGTGCCAGCAGGGGACTAGCGGGAGCCTTATCCGGGGAGCTGTTTTTT. Translation: CASRGLAGALSGELFF.